Included here is one T cell receptor (beta chain) sequence, with context. The data were taken from a study of blood T cell repertoires in COVID-19. Background on the study: Samples taken during acute and convalescent COVID-19 were collected in the United States, Italy and Spain. The analysed material was cDNA or gDNA that came from T cells, B-cell-depleted T cells, or PBMCs.

CDR1 is LGHDT and CDR2 is YNNKEL in the germline V gene (reference sequence). This CDR3 contains 15 residues. The J segment lost 2 bases and the V segment lost 2 bases, leaving 4 bases of the junction unmatched. The table came from immunoSEQ multiplex PCR; TCRdb's copy has only in-frame clones and leaves some out. The sample carries about 180,000 clones, 78% recorded once. Sample: PBMCs or T cells enriched from blood (not recorded which). The chain is built from TRBV3-1 (or the pseudogene TRBV3-2) and TRBJ2-5, with 8 positions matching TRBD2. This clonotype was obtained from a woman in her fifties or sixties who had recovered from COVID-19. CDR3 loop: CASSQMSGGQETQYF. CDR3 sequence (DNA): TGTGCCAGCAGCCAAATGAGCGGGGGACAAGAGACCCAGTACTTC.